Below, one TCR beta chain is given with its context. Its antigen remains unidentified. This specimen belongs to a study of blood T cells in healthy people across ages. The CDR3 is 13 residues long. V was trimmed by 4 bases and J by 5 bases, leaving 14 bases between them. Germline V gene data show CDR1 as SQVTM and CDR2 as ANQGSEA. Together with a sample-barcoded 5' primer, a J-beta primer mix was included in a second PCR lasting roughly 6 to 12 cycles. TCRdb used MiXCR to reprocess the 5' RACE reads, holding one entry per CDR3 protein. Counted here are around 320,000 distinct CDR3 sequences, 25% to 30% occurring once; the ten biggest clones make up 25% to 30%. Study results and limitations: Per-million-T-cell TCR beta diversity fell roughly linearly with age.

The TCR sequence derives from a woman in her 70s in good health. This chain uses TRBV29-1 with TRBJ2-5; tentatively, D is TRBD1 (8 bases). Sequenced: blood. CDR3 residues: CSVVTGGVETQYF. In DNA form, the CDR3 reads TGCAGCGTTGTAACAGGGGGGGTTGAGACCCAGTACTTC.